Included here is one TCR beta chain sequence, with context. The sample belongs to a study of T-cell reconstitution after alpha-beta-depleted transplantation in children. The CDR3 length is 12 residues. Trimming cost V 3 bases and J 7 bases, with 11 bases left between them. CDR1 and CDR2 (germline): SGDLS, YYNGEE. The library targeted TCRbeta and was prepared with unique molecular identifiers. TCRdb itself ran the PCR reads through MiXCR, one entry per CDR3 protein. The table includes some 500,000 distinct CDR3 sequences, about 16% detected once. This material consisted of PBMCs from the stem cell graft donor, taken from the stem cell graft. The chain has TRBV9 and TRBJ2-7; no firm D call. This sequence originates from a human donor who donated a stem cell graft to a child with acute lymphoblastic leukemia. This chain's CDR3 is CASSADETEQYF. In nucleotides, the CDR3 is TGTGCCAGCAGCGCCGACGAAACGGAGCAGTACTTC.